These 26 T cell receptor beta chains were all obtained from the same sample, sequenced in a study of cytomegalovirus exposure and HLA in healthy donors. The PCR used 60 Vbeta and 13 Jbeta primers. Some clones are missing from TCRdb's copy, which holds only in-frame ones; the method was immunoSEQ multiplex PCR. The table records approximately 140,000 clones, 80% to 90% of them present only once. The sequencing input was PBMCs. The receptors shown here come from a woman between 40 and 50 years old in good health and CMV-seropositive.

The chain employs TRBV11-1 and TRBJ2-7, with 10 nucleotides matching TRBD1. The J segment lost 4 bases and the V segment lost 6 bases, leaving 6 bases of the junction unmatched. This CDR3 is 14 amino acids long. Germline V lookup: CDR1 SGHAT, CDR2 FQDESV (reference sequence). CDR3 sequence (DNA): TGTGCCAGCAGGCGGACAGGGGGTGGATACGAGCAGTACTTC. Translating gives CASRRTGGGYEQYF.

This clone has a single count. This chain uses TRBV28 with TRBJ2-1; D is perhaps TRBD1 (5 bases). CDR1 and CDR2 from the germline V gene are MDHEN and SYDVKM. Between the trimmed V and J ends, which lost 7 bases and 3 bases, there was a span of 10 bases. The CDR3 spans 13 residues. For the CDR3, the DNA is TGTGCCAGCATGGGGCTAGTCTACAATGAGCAGTTCTTC. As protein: CASMGLVYNEQFF.

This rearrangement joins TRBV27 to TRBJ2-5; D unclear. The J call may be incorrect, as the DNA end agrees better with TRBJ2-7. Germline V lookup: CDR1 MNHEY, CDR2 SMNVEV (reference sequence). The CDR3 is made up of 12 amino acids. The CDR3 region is CASSLPLYEQYF. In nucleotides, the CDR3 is TGTGCCAGCAGTTTACCTTTATACGAGCAGTACTTC.

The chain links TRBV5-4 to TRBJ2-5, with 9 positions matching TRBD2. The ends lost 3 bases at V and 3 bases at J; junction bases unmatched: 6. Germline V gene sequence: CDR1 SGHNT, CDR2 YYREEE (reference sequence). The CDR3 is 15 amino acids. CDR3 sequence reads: CASSSSGLAKETQYF. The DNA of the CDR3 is TGTGCCAGCAGCTCGTCGGGACTAGCCAAAGAGACCCAGTACTTC. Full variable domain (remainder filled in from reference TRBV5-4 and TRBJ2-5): ETGVTQSPTHLIKTRGQQVTLRCSSQSGHNTVSWYQQALGQGPQFIFQYYREEENGRGNFPPRFSGLQFPNYSSELNVNALELDDSALYLCASSSSGLAKETQYFGPGTRLLVL.

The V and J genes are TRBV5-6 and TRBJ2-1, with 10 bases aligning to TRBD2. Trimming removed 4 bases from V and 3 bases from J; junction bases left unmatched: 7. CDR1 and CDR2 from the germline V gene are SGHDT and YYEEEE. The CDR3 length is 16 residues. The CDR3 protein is CASSRGLAESYNEQFF. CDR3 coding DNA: TGTGCCAGCAGCCGAGGACTAGCGGAGAGCTACAATGAGCAGTTCTTC.

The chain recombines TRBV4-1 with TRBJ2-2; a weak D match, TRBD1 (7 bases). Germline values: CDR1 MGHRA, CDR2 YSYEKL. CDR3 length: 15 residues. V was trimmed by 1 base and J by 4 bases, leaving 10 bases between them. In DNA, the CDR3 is TGCGCCAGCAGCCAAGGCAGGGGGGCCACCGGGGAGCTGTTTTTT. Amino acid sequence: CASSQGRGATGELFF.

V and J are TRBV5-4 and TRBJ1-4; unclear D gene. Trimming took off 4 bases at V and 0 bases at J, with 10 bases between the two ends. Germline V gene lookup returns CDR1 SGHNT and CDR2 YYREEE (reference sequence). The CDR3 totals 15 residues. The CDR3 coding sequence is TGTGCCAGCAGCAGTACCGGGTCAACTAATGAAAAACTGTTTTTT. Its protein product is CASSSTGSTNEKLFF.

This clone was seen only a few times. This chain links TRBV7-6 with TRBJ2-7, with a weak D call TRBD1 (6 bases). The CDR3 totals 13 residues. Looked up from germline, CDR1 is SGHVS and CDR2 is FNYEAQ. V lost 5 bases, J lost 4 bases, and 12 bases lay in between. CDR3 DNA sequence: TGTGCCAGCAGCAAAGAACAGGGATACGAGCAGTACTTC. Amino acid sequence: CASSKEQGYEQYF.

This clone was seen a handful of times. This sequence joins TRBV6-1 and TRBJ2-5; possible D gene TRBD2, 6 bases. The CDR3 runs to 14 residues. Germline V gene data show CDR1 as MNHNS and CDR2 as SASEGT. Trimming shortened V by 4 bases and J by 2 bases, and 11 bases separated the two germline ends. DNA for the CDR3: TGTGCCAGCAGTGGGGGACTTGTACAAGAGACCCAGTACTTC. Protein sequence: CASSGGLVQETQYF.

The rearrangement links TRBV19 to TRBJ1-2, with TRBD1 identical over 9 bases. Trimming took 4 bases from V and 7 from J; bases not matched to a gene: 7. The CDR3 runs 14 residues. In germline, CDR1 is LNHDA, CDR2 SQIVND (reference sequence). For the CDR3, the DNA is TGTGCCAGTAGTAAAGGGACGGACAGGGGTGGCTACACCTTC. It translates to CASSKGTDRGGYTF.

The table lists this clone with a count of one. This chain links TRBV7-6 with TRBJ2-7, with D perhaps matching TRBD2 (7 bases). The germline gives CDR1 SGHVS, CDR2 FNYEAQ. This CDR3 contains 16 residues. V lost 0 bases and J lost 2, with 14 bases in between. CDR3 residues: CASSLAGGGAPYEQYF. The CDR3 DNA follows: TGTGCCAGCAGCTTAGCGGGGGGGGGCGCCCCCTACGAGCAGTACTTC. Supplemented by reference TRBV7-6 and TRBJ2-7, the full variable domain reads GAGVSQSPRYKVTKRGQDVALRCDPISGHVSLYWYRQALGQGPEFLTYFNYEAQQDKSGLPNDRFSAERPEGSISTLTIQRTEQRDSAMYRCASSLAGGGAPYEQYFGPGTRLTVT.

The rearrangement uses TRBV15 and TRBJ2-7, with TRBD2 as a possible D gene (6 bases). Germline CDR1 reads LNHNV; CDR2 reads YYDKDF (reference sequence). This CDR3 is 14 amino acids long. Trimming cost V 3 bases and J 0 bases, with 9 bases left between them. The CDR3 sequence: CATSSRGISYEQYF. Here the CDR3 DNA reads TGTGCCACCAGCAGTCGGGGGATCTCCTACGAGCAGTACTTC.

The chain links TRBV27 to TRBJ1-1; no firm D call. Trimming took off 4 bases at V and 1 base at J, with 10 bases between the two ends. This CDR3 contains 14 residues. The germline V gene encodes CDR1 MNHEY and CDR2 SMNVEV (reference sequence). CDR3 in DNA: TGTGCCAGCAGTTATGTTGCGGCGAACACTGAAGCTTTCTTT. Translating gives CASSYVAANTEAFF.

CDR3 nucleotides: TGTGCCAGTAGCCCGGGACAGGCCTTCTATGGCTACACCTTC. Translated: CASSPGQAFYGYTF. The chain links TRBV19 to TRBJ1-2, with TRBD1 identical over 8 bases. The J segment lost 4 bases and the V segment lost 6 bases, leaving 7 bases of the junction unmatched. CDR1 is LNHDA, CDR2 SQIVND, per germline (reference sequence). The CDR3 length is 14 residues.

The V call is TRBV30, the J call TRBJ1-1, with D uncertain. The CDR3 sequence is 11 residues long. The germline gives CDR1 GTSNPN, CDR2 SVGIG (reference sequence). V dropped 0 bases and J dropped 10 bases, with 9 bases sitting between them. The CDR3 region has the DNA TGTGCCTGGAGTGTACTGCGGGGAGCTTTCTTT. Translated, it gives CAWSVLRGAFF.

CDR3 protein: CAIDDRSSYEQYF. The CDR3 DNA sequence: TGTGCCATCGACGACAGGTCCTCCTACGAGCAGTACTTC. The rearrangement joins TRBV6-1 to TRBJ2-5; tentative D call: TRBD1 (6 bases). The J call is uncertain, as TRBJ2-7 better fits the DNA end. The V gene's germline CDR1 is MNHNS and CDR2 SASEGT. The CDR3 consists of 13 residues.

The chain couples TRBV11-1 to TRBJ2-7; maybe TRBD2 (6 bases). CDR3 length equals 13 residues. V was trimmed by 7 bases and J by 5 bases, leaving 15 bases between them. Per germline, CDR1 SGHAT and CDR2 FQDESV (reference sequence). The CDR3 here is CASTKEGYHEQYF. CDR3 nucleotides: TGTGCCAGCACCAAGGAGGGGTACCACGAGCAGTACTTC.

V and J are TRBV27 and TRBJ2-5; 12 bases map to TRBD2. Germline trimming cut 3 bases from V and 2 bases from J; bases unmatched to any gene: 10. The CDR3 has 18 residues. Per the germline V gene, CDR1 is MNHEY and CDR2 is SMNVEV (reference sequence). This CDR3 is CASSFVASGRVRQETQYF. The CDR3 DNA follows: TGTGCCAGCAGTTTCGTTGCTAGCGGGAGGGTCCGACAAGAGACCCAGTACTTC.

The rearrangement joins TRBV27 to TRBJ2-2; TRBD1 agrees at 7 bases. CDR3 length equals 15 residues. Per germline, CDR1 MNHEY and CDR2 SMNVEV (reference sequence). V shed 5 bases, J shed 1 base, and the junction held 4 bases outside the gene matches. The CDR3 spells CASSIRTGNTGELFF. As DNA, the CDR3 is TGTGCCAGCAGTATCCGGACAGGGAACACCGGGGAGCTGTTTTTT.

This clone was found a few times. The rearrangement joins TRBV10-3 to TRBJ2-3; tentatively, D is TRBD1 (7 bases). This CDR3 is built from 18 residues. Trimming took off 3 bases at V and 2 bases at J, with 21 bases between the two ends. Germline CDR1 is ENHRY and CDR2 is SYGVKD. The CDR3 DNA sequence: TGTGCCATCAGTGACCCCTCGCGGCGGGACAGCTACACAGATACGCAGTATTTT. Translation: CAISDPSRRDSYTDTQYF.

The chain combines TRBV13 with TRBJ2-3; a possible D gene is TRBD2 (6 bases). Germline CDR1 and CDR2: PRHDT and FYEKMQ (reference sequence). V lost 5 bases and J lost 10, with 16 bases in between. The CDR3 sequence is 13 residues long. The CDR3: CASSGKPGDAQYF. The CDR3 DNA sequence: TGTGCCAGCAGCGGTAAACCGGGAGACGCGCAGTATTTT.

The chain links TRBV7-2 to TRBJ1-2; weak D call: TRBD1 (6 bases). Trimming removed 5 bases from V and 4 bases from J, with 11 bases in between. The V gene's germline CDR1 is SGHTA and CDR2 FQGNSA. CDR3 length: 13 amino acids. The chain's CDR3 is CASSQGHRYGYTF. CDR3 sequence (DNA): TGTGCCAGCAGCCAGGGACACCGCTATGGCTACACCTTC.

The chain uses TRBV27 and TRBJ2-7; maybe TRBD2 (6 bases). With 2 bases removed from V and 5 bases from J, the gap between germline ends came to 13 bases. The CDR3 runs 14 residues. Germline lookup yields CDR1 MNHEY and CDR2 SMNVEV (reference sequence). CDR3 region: CASSLIMRGHEQYF. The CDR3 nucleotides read TGTGCCAGCAGTTTAATCATGCGGGGTCACGAGCAGTACTTC.

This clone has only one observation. This CDR3 reads CASSLAGGSPGAKLFF. For the CDR3, the DNA is TGTGCCAGCAGCTTAGCGGGTGGTAGTCCAGGGGCCAAACTGTTTTTT. This rearrangement joins TRBV7-8 to TRBJ1-4; tentative D call: TRBD1 (6 bases). Germline assignment: CDR1 SGHVS and CDR2 FQNEAQ. The length of the CDR3 is 16 residues. V was trimmed by 0 bases and J by 11 bases, leaving 19 bases between them. The whole variable domain, filled in from reference TRBV7-8 and TRBJ1-4, reads GAGVSQSPRYKVAKRGQDVALRCDPISGHVSLFWYQQALGQGPEFLTYFQNEAQLDKSGLPSDRFFAERPEGSVSTLKIQRTQQEDSAVYLCASSLAGGSPGAKLFFGSGTQLSVL.

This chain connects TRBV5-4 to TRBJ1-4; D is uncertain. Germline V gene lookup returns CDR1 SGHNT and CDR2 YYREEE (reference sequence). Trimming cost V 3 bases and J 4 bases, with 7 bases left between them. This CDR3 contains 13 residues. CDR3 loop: CASSWGVNEKLFF. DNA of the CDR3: TGTGCCAGCAGCTGGGGAGTTAATGAAAAACTGTTTTTT. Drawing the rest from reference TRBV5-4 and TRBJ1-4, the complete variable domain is ETGVTQSPTHLIKTRGQQVTLRCSSQSGHNTVSWYQQALGQGPQFIFQYYREEENGRGNFPPRFSGLQFPNYSSELNVNALELDDSALYLCASSWGVNEKLFFGSGTQLSVL.

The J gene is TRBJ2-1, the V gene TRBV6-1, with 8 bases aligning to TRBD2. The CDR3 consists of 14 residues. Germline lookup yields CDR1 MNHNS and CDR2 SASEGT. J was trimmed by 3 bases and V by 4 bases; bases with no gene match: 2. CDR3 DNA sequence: TGTGCCAGCAGTGCACTAGCGGACTACAATGAGCAGTTCTTC. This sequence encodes CASSALADYNEQFF.